The present TCR beta chain was sequenced within a study of CD8 T cells in ankylosing spondylitis. Whole-study findings and limits: For ankylosing spondylitis blood, a TCR beta motif of 7 or 8 highly homologous variants appeared characteristic. Matched ankylosing spondylitis synovial fluid reportedly contained a significantly enriched population of disease-linked clones.

With V trimmed by 5 bases and J by 1 base, 6 bases remained unmatched. The CDR3 loop spans 15 amino acids. The V gene's germline CDR1 is MGHRA and CDR2 YSYEKL. TCRdb recomputed calls from the 5' RACE reads with MiXCR, one row per CDR3 protein. The table lists some 270,000 distinct CDR3 sequences, approximately 20% of them singletons. This clonotype was observed a handful of times. The antigen remains unidentified. This clonotype was obtained from a male donor with ankylosing spondylitis or in good health (not recorded which). The chain employs TRBV4-1 and TRBJ2-5; 8 bases align to TRBD1. The sequenced sample was blood, either unsorted or a sorted T cell fraction (not recorded which). DNA of the CDR3: TGCGCCAGCAGCGCCCGGACAGGGCTCCAAGAGACCCAGTACTTC. This encodes CASSARTGLQETQYF.